One sample yielded the 8 T cell receptor beta chains listed below, sequenced in a study of blood T cell repertoires in COVID-19. Some clones are missing from TCRdb's copy, which holds only in-frame ones; the method was immunoSEQ multiplex PCR. The table shows around 260,000 clones, with approximately 90% occurring only once. Sequenced input: peripheral blood. Receptors originate from a woman aged 25 to 39 with active or convalescent COVID-19.

The CDR3 reads CASLGRSSYEQYF. Here the CDR3 DNA reads TGTGCGTCACTTGGTCGGAGCTCCTACGAGCAGTACTTC. The chain uses TRBV6-5 and TRBJ2-7; D is ambiguous. CDR1 is MNHEY and CDR2 is SVGAGI in the germline V gene. The CDR3 loop spans 13 amino acids.

The sample holds one count of this clone. The J gene is TRBJ2-5, the V gene TRBV5-1, with 8 bases that match TRBD2. Germline assignment: CDR1 SGHRS and CDR2 YFSETQ. The length of the CDR3 is 16 residues. Trimming cost V 2 bases and J 5 bases; bases outside gene matches: 11. The CDR3 spells CASSLSSGGRGETQYF. DNA of the CDR3: TGCGCCAGCAGCTTATCGAGCGGGGGCCGCGGCGAGACCCAGTACTTC.

This clone was seen once. The chain has TRBV19 and TRBJ2-4; 7 bases fit TRBD1. J was trimmed by 6 bases and V by 4 bases; bases with no gene match: 3. Germline values: CDR1 LNHDA, CDR2 SQIVND (reference sequence). This CDR3 has 13 residues. The CDR3 region is CASSTTGVNIQYF. DNA of the CDR3: TGTGCCAGTAGTACAACAGGGGTAAACATTCAGTACTTC.

With regard to this clone: Other DNA sequences in this sample translate to the same CDR3. The chain links TRBV5-4 to TRBJ2-3; TRBD2 matches at 11 bases. The CDR3 loop spans 16 amino acids. The J segment lost 2 bases and the V segment lost 0 bases, leaving 2 bases of the junction unmatched. Germline lookup yields CDR1 SGHNT and CDR2 YYREEE (reference sequence). The chain's CDR3 is CASSLGLAGSTDTQYF. The CDR3 DNA reads as TGTGCCAGCAGCTTGGGACTAGCGGGGTCCACAGATACGCAGTATTTT. The whole variable domain, filled in from reference TRBV5-4 and TRBJ2-3, reads ETGVTQSPTHLIKTRGQQVTLRCSSQSGHNTVSWYQQALGQGPQFIFQYYREEENGRGNFPPRFSGLQFPNYSSELNVNALELDDSALYLCASSLGLAGSTDTQYFGPGTRLTVL.

The V and J genes are TRBV6-2 or TRBV6-3 and TRBJ2-5, with TRBD2 matching over 12 bases. V shed 5 bases, J shed 5 bases, and the junction held 12 bases outside the gene matches. CDR1 and CDR2 from the germline V gene are MNHEY and SVGEGT. The CDR3 covers 17 residues. The CDR3: CASSTSGGKGLSETQYF. In DNA, the CDR3 is TGTGCCAGCAGTACTAGCGGGGGGAAGGGACTTTCGGAGACCCAGTACTTC.

Here the CDR3 DNA reads TGTGCCAGCGCCCGCGGAAGGGGGCGAAACAATGAGCAGTTCTTC. Translation: CASARGRGRNNEQFF. The chain carries TRBV7-9 and TRBJ2-1; TRBD1 agrees at 7 bases. With 8 bases clipped from V and 5 bases from J, the junction kept 12 bases outside the gene matches. Germline V CDR1 and CDR2: SEHNR, FQNEAQ (reference sequence). The CDR3 spans 15 residues.

This clone appeared once. The V call is TRBV27, the J call TRBJ2-3; the D is unclear. This CDR3 is 13 amino acids long. Germline V CDR1 and CDR2: MNHEY, SMNVEV (reference sequence). V shed 4 bases and J shed 0 bases, with 5 bases lying between them. In DNA, the CDR3 is TGTGCCAGCAGTTCGTCTAGCACAGATACGCAGTATTTT. It translates to CASSSSSTDTQYF.

The CDR3 DNA is TGTGCCAGCGGCCGTAGAGGTAAGAACACTGAAGCTTTCTTT. Translated, it gives CASGRRGKNTEAFF. This rearrangement joins TRBV27 to TRBJ1-1; the D is unclear. Trimming left V 8 bases short and J 1 base short, with 14 bases between. Germline-derived CDR1 and CDR2 are MNHEY and SMNVEV (reference sequence). The CDR3 totals 14 residues.